This entry is about one T cell receptor beta chain. These data originate in a study of T cell responses to AZD1222 COVID-19 vaccine. V dropped 3 bases and J dropped 13 bases, with 13 bases sitting between them. The germline gives CDR1 SGHDN, CDR2 FVKESK. This CDR3 contains 12 residues. TCRdb keeps only in-frame clones here, not all; method: immunoSEQ multiplex PCR. The repertoire consists of around 130,000 clones, with about 93% occurring once and the leading ten covering roughly 5.6%. This sequence originates from an adult in good health. The chain employs TRBV14 and TRBJ1-3; D is uncertain. The sequencing used peripheral blood, collected on day 0 of AZD1222 vaccination. This CDR3 is CASSHLEPGIYF. Written as DNA, the CDR3 is TGTGCCAGCAGCCATCTCGAGCCGGGGATATATTTT.